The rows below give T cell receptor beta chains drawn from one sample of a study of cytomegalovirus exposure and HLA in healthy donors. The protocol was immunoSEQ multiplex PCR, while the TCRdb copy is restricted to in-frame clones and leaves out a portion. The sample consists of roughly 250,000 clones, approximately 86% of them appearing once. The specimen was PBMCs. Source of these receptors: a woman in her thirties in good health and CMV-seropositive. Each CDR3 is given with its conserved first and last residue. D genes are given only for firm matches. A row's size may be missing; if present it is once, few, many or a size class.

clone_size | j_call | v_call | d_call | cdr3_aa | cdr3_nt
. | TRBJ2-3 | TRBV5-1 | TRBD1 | CASSQNTGTGGTDTQYF | TGCGCCAGCAGCCAAAACACAGGGACAGGAGGCACAGATACGCAGTATTTT
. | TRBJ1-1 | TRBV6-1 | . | CASNLQGYTEAFF | TGTGCCAGCAACCTACAGGGTTACACTGAAGCTTTCTTT
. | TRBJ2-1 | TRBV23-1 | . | CASSPPRSPVCNEQFF | TGCGCCAGCAGCCCTCCGAGGTCCCCAGTTTGCAATGAGCAGTTCTTC
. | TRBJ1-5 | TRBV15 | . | CATSHSNQPQHF | TGTGCCACCAGCCATAGCAATCAGCCCCAGCATTTT
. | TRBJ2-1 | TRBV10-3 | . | CAIRNSSGNEQFF | TGTGCCATCAGAAACTCGAGCGGAAATGAGCAGTTCTTC
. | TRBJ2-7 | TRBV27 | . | CASSDSTSYEQYF | TGTGCCAGCTCGGACAGTACCTCCTACGAGCAGTACTTC
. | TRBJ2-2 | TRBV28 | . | CASSLQGTGELFF | TGTGCCAGCAGTCTACAGGGTACCGGGGAGCTGTTTTTT
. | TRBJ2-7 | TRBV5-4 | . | CASSLKSESSYEQYF | TGTGCCAGCAGCTTGAAGTCGGAGAGCTCCTACGAGCAGTACTTC
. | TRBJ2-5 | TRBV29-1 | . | CSEGIAETQYF | TGCAGCGAAGGAATAGCCGAGACCCAGTACTTC
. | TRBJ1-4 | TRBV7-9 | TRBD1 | CASSLKQGASEKLFF | TGTGCCAGCAGCTTAAAGCAGGGGGCATCGGAAAAACTGTTTTTT
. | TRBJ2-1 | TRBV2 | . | CASNGQGSSDEQFF | TGTGCCAGCAACGGGCAGGGGTCCTCGGATGAGCAGTTCTTC
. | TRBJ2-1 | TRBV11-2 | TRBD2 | CASSPTSGPMGEQFF | TGTGCCAGCAGCCCGACTAGCGGTCCCATGGGGGAGCAGTTCTTC
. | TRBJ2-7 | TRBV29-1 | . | CSALSRDNSYEQYF | TGCAGCGCTCTCTCCCGGGACAACTCCTACGAGCAGTACTTC
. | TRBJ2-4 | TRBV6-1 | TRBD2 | CASSEGARGSGRAPSKNIQYF | TGTGCCAGCAGTGAAGGCGCTCGAGGGAGCGGGAGGGCCCCCAGCAAAAACATTCAGTACTTC
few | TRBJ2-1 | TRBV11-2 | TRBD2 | CASSPGTSGSYEQFF | TGTGCCAGCAGCCCCGGGACTAGCGGGTCTTATGAGCAGTTCTTC
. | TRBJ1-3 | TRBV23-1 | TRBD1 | CASSQRRQGFSGNTIYF | TGCGCCAGCAGTCAACGGAGACAGGGGTTCTCTGGAAACACCATATATTTT
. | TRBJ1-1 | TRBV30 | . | CAWSVPDLTLFF | TGTGCCTGGAGTGTACCTGACTTAACACTGTTCTTT
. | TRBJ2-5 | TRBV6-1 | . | CASSEGGRETQYF | TGTGCCAGCAGTGAAGGGGGGAGGGAGACCCAGTACTTC
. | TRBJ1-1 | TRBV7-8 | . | CASSFLGALNTEAFF | TGTGCCAGCAGCTTCTTAGGGGCATTGAACACTGAAGCTTTCTTT
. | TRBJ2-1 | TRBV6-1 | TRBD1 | CASKGQGADNEQFF | TGTGCCAGCAAAGGACAGGGGGCCGACAATGAGCAGTTCTTC
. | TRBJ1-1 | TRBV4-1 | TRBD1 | CASSTRTGLNTEAFF | TGCGCCAGCAGCACCAGGACAGGGCTGAACACTGAAGCTTTCTTT